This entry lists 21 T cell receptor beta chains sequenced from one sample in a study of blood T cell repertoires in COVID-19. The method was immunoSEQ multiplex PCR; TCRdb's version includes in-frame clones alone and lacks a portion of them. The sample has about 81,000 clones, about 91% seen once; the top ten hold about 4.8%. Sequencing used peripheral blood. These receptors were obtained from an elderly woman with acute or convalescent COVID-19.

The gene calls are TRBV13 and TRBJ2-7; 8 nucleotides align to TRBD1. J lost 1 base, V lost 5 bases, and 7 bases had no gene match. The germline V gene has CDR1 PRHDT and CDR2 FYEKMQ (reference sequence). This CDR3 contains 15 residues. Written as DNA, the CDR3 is TGTGCCAGCAGCCCCCGGGACAGGAGTTCCTACGAGCAGTACTTC. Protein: CASSPRDRSSYEQYF.

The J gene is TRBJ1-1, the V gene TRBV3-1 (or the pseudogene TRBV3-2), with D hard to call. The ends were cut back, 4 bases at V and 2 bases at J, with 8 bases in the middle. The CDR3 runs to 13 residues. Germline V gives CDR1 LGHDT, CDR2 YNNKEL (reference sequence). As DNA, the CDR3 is TGTGCCAGCAGCCCTACTAAAAACACTGAAGCTTTCTTT. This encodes CASSPTKNTEAFF.

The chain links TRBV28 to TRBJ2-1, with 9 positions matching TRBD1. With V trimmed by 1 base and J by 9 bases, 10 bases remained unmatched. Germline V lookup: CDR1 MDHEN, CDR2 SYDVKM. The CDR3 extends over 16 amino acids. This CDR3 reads CASSLLQGAGPSEQFF. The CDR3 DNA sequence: TGTGCCAGCAGTTTATTACAGGGGGCAGGCCCCTCTGAGCAGTTCTTC.

The CDR3 DNA reads as TGTGCCAGCAGCCGTACTAGCGGGGGGCAATCCTACGAGCAGTACTTC. This translates into CASSRTSGGQSYEQYF. The V gene is TRBV5-4, the J gene TRBJ2-7; 12 bases fit TRBD2. CDR1 is SGHNT and CDR2 is YYREEE in the germline V gene (reference sequence). The CDR3 contains 16 residues. The V segment lost 4 bases and the J segment 1 base; nucleotides outside the gene matches: 6.

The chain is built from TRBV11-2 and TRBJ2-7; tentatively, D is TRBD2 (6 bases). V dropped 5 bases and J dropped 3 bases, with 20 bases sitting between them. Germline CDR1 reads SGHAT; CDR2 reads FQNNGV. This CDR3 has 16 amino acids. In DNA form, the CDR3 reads TGTGCCAGCAGCCCGCGCGGGCGGGGAGGATTCTACGAGCAGTACTTC. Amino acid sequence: CASSPRGRGGFYEQYF.

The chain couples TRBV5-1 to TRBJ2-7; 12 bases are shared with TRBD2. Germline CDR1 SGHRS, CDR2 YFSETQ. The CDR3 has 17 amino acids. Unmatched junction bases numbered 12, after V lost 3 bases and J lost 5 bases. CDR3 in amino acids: CASSSVPLTSGRDEQYF. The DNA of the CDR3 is TGCGCCAGCAGCTCAGTCCCCCTGACTAGCGGGAGAGACGAGCAGTACTTC.

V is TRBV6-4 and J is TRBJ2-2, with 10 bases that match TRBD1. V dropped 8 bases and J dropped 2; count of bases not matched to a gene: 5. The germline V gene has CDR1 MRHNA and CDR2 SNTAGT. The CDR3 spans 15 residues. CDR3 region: CASSRTGGNTGELFF. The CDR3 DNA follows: TGTGCCAGCTCCAGGACAGGGGGAAACACCGGGGAGCTGTTTTTT.

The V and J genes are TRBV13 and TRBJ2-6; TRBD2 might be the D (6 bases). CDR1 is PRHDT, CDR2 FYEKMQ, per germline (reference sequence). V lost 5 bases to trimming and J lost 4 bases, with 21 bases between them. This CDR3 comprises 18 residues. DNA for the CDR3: TGTGCCAGCAGCCGCGCGGGACGGAGCTCTTCCGGGGCCAACGTCCTGACTTTC. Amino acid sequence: CASSRAGRSSSGANVLTF.

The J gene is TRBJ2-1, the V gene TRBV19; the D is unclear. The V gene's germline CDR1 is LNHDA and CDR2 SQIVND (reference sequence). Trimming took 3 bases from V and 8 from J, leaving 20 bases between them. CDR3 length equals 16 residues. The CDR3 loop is CASSILLVSFRDEQFF. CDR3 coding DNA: TGTGCCAGTAGTATCCTCCTAGTATCTTTTCGGGATGAGCAGTTCTTC.

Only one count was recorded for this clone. CDR3 loop: CASSLDSIEQYF. The CDR3 bases are TGCGCCAGCAGCTTGGACAGTATCGAGCAGTACTTC. This chain connects TRBV5-1 to TRBJ2-7; D is unresolved. From germline, CDR1 is SGHRS and CDR2 YFSETQ. This CDR3 contains 12 residues. V was clipped by 0 bases and J by 6 bases, with 7 bases between them.

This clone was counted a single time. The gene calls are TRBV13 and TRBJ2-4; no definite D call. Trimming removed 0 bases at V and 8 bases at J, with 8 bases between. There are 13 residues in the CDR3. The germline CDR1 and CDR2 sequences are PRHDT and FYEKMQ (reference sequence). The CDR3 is CASSLGVGYIQYF. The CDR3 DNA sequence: TGTGCCAGCAGCTTAGGGGTCGGTTACATTCAGTACTTC.

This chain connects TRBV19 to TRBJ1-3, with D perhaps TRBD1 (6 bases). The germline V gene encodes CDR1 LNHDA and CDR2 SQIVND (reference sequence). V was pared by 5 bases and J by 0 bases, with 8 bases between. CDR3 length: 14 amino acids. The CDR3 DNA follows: TGTGCCAGTAGTCGGGACATCTCTGGAAACACCATATATTTT. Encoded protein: CASSRDISGNTIYF.

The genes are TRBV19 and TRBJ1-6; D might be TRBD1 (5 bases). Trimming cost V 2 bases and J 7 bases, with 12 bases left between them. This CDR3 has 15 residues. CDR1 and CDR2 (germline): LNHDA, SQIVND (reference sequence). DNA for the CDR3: TGTGCCAGTAGTATAAGTGGCAGGGTAAATTCACCCCTCCACTTT. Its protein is CASSISGRVNSPLHF.

This CDR3 is CASSQQTRGGLYEQYF. In DNA form, the CDR3 reads TGTGCCAGCAGCCAACAAACCCGAGGCGGACTCTACGAGCAGTACTTC. This chain connects TRBV14 to TRBJ2-7; tentative D call: TRBD2 (5 bases). The CDR3 has 16 residues. Trimming left V 2 bases short and J 3 bases short, with 17 bases between. Germline V gene sequence: CDR1 SGHDN, CDR2 FVKESK. Supplemented by reference TRBV14 and TRBJ2-7, the full variable domain reads EAGVTQFPSHSVIEKGQTVTLRCDPISGHDNLYWYRRVMGKEIKFLLHFVKESKQDESGMPNNRFLAERTGGTYSTLKVQPAELEDSGVYFCASSQQTRGGLYEQYFGPGTRLTVT.

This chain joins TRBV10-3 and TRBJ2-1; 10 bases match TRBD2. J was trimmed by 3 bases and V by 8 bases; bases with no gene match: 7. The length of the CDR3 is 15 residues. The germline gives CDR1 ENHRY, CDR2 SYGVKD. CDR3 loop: CAIAYSGRFYNEQFF. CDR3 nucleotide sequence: TGTGCCATCGCCTATAGCGGGAGGTTCTACAATGAGCAGTTCTTC.

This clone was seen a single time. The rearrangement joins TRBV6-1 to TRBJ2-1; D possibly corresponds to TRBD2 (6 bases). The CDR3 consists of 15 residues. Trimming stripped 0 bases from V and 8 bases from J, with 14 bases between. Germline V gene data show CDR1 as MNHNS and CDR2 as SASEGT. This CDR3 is CASSEAGLSFYEQFF. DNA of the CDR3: TGTGCCAGCAGTGAAGCCGGACTATCCTTCTATGAGCAGTTCTTC.

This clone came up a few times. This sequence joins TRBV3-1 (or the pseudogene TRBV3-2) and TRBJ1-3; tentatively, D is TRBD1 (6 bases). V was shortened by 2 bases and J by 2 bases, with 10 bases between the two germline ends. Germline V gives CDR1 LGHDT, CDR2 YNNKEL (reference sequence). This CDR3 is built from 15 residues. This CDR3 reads CASSQLGAAGNTIYF. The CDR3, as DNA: TGTGCCAGCAGCCAATTGGGGGCCGCTGGAAACACCATATATTTT.

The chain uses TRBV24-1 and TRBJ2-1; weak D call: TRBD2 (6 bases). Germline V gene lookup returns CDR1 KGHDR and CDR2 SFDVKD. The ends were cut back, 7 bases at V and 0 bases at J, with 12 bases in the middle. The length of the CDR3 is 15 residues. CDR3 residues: CATSVGGSSYNEQFF. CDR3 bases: TGTGCCACCAGCGTGGGAGGAAGCTCCTACAATGAGCAGTTCTTC.

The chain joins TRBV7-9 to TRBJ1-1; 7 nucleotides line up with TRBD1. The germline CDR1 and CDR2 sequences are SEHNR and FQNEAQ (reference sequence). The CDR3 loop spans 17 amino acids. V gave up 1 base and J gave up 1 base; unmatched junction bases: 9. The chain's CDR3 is CASSLVRGRQSNTEAFF. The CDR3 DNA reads TGTGCCAGCAGCTTAGTAAGGGGGCGACAGTCGAACACTGAAGCTTTCTTT.

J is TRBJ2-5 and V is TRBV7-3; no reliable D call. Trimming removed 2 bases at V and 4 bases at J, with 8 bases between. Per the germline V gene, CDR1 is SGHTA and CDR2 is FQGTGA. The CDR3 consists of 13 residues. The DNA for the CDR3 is TGTGCCAGCAGCTTAGGGCAGCTAGAGACCCAGTACTTC. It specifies CASSLGQLETQYF.

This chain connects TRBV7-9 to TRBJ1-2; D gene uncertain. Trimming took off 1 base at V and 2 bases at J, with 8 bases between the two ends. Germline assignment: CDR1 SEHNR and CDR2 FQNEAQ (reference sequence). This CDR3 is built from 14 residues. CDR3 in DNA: TGTGCCAGCAGCTTAGAAGCGGGGAACTATGGCTACACCTTC. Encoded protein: CASSLEAGNYGYTF.